These T cell receptor beta chains were read from a single sample in a study of T-cell memory formation after mild COVID-19. TCRdb reanalysed the 5' RACE reads using MiXCR and keeps one entry per CDR3 protein. Among about 310,000 distinct CDR3 sequences, 15% were seen once, and the ten largest hold 22%. Material: PBMCs or a T cell subset sorted from them (not recorded which). All receptors derive from a man aged 18 to 30 who had mild COVID-19 (a few samples of this study predate the infection). Cell type and time point are not known. The CDR3 runs from the conserved cysteine through the conserved F or W. D genes are given only for firm matches. Clone size, where shown, is once, few, many, or a class for clones that have expanded.

j_call: TRBJ1-6; v_call: TRBV4-1; d_call: .; clone_size: .; cdr3_aa: CASSQFKFEDSPLHF; cdr3_nt: TGCGCCAGCAGCCAATTCAAGTTCGAGGATTCACCCCTCCACTTT
j_call: TRBJ2-1; v_call: TRBV3-1; d_call: .; clone_size: .; cdr3_aa: CASSPERVITGEQFF; cdr3_nt: TGTGCCAGCAGCCCCGAACGAGTTATTACGGGTGAGCAGTTCTTC
j_call: TRBJ2-1; v_call: TRBV4-2; d_call: TRBD1; clone_size: .; cdr3_aa: CASSQVDRGSEQFF; cdr3_nt: TGTGCCAGCAGCCAAGTTGACAGGGGAAGCGAGCAGTTCTTC
j_call: TRBJ2-3; v_call: TRBV29-1; d_call: .; clone_size: many; cdr3_aa: CSVEVRQSTDTQYF; cdr3_nt: TGCAGCGTTGAAGTGAGGCAGTCCACAGATACGCAGTATTTT
j_call: TRBJ1-2; v_call: TRBV29-1; d_call: .; clone_size: once; cdr3_aa: CSAYWDGYTF; cdr3_nt: TGCAGCGCCTATTGGGATGGCTACACCTTC
j_call: TRBJ1-5; v_call: TRBV19; d_call: .; clone_size: few; cdr3_aa: CASSIAAGVFQPQHF; cdr3_nt: TGTGCCAGTAGTATCGCAGCGGGAGTCTTTCAGCCCCAGCATTTT
j_call: TRBJ2-1; v_call: TRBV5-1; d_call: TRBD1; clone_size: many; cdr3_aa: CASSQGVLSYNEQFF; cdr3_nt: TGCGCCAGCAGCCAGGGGGTACTATCCTACAATGAGCAGTTCTTC
j_call: TRBJ2-5; v_call: TRBV4-1; d_call: TRBD2; clone_size: many; cdr3_aa: CASSQETSGQETQYF; cdr3_nt: TGCGCCAGCAGCCAAGAGACTAGCGGCCAAGAGACCCAGTACTTC
j_call: TRBJ2-2; v_call: TRBV5-1; d_call: .; clone_size: .; cdr3_aa: CASSFPDTGELFF; cdr3_nt: TGCGCCAGCAGCTTTCCAGATACCGGGGAGCTGTTTTTT
j_call: TRBJ2-1; v_call: TRBV10-3; d_call: TRBD2; clone_size: many; cdr3_aa: CATGPSGGHYNEQFF; cdr3_nt: TGTGCCACCGGGCCTAGCGGGGGCCACTACAATGAGCAGTTCTTC
j_call: TRBJ1-4; v_call: TRBV2; d_call: TRBD1; clone_size: few; cdr3_aa: CASSGTGVRGEKLFF; cdr3_nt: TGTGCCAGCAGTGGTACAGGGGTTCGGGGTGAAAAACTGTTTTTT
j_call: TRBJ2-3; v_call: TRBV7-9; d_call: .; clone_size: .; cdr3_aa: CASSYHRANTDTQYF; cdr3_nt: TGTGCCAGCAGTTATCACAGGGCAAACACAGATACGCAGTATTTT
j_call: TRBJ2-5; v_call: TRBV5-1; d_call: .; clone_size: .; cdr3_aa: CASSSGPVGETQYF; cdr3_nt: TGCGCCAGCAGCTCCGGGCCTGTAGGGGAGACCCAGTACTTC
j_call: TRBJ1-5; v_call: TRBV20-1; d_call: .; clone_size: .; cdr3_aa: CSARTDSNQPQHF; cdr3_nt: TGCAGTGCCAGGACGGATAGCAATCAGCCCCAGCATTTT
j_call: TRBJ2-1; v_call: TRBV12-3/TRBV12-4; d_call: TRBD1; clone_size: .; cdr3_aa: CASRWTGNYNEQFF; cdr3_nt: TGTGCCAGCAGGTGGACAGGTAACTACAATGAGCAGTTCTTC
j_call: TRBJ2-3; v_call: TRBV12-3/TRBV12-4; d_call: .; clone_size: few; cdr3_aa: CASSRRETDTQYF; cdr3_nt: TGTGCCAGCAGTCGCCGGGAGACAGATACGCAGTATTTT
j_call: TRBJ2-2; v_call: TRBV28; d_call: .; clone_size: .; cdr3_aa: CASRPNWIPDGTGELFF; cdr3_nt: TGTGCCAGCAGACCTAACTGGATCCCCGACGGCACCGGGGAGCTGTTTTTT
j_call: TRBJ2-2; v_call: TRBV10-2; d_call: TRBD2; clone_size: few; cdr3_aa: CASSDTSGGVAGELFF; cdr3_nt: TGCGCCAGCAGTGACACTAGCGGGGGGGTGGCCGGGGAGCTGTTTTTT
j_call: TRBJ2-1; v_call: TRBV10-3; d_call: .; clone_size: .; cdr3_aa: CAISRTTNNEQFF; cdr3_nt: TGTGCCATCAGTAGGACTACTAACAATGAGCAGTTCTTC